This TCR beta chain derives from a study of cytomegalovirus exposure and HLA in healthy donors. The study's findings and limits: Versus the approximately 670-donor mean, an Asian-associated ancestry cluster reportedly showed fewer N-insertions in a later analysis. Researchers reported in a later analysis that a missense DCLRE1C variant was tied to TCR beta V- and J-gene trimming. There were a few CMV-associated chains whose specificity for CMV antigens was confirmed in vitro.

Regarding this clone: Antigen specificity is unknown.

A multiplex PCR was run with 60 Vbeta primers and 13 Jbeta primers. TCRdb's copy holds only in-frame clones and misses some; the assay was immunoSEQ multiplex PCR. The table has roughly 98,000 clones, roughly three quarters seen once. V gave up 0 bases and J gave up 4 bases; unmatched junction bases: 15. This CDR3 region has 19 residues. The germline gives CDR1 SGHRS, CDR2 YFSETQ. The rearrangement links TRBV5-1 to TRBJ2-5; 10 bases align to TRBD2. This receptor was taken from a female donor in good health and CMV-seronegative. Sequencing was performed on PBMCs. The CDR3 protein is CASSLEPGLANPAAETQYF. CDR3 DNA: TGCGCCAGCAGCTTGGAGCCGGGACTAGCGAACCCGGCGGCAGAGACCCAGTACTTC.